The rows below give T cell receptor beta chains drawn from one sample of a study of cytomegalovirus exposure and HLA in healthy donors. The repertoire was sequenced with immunoSEQ multiplex PCR; TCRdb's copy has only in-frame clones and lacks some. The top ten hold 8% to 10% of the sample, which has 65,000 to 80,000 clones, about 81% seen once. The sample was PBMCs. The receptor set was obtained from a woman aged 40 to 50 in good health and CMV-seropositive. CDR3s leave out the opening cysteine and the closing phenylalanine or tryptophan. The order of the fields is J gene, V gene, clone size, CDR3 protein. Clone size, where shown, is once, few, many, or a class for clones that have expanded.

TRBJ2-7,TRBV4-1,few,ASSQDTPIAGGTPYEQY
TRBJ1-2,TRBV19,NA,ASTTGQGGDGYT
TRBJ2-3,TRBV19,NA,ASSTPRGDRADTQY
TRBJ1-3,TRBV12-5,NA,ASGPGTGTTIY
TRBJ1-2,TRBV29-1,NA,SVDRGRYT
TRBJ1-2,TRBV7-3,few,ASSLSGRAIYGYT
TRBJ2-5,TRBV2,few,ASTVQGTETQY
TRBJ2-7,TRBV27,NA,ASSLSQGGSYEQY
TRBJ1-1,TRBV7-2,NA,ASSLFRESEAF
TRBJ2-7,TRBV28,NA,ASSSQGAGYEQY
TRBJ1-2,TRBV29-1,NA,SVRPGVGFYGYT
TRBJ2-5,TRBV6-1,NA,ASSVIGGQWETQY
TRBJ2-7,TRBV6-5,NA,ASSSPQVFGEQY
TRBJ1-4,TRBV4-1,NA,ASSDGQGKLF
TRBJ1-2,TRBV6-5,NA,ASSSPGLHYGYT
TRBJ1-2,TRBV19,NA,ASSPLAGGNYGYT
TRBJ1-3,TRBV10-3,once,AIQSEGSGNTIY
TRBJ1-3,TRBV6-5,NA,ASSYGGYSGNTIY
TRBJ2-5,TRBV30,few,AWSSLEQETQY
TRBJ2-5,TRBV27,NA,ASSLAGGQETQY
TRBJ2-5,TRBV7-7,NA,ASSLAGLAGGQETQY
TRBJ2-5,TRBV18,NA,ASSLPGPSQETQY
TRBJ1-1,TRBV19,NA,ATESRENTEAF
TRBJ1-5,TRBV2,NA,ASEQGNSNQPQH
TRBJ2-7,TRBV4-3,NA,ASSPSGGSYEQY
TRBJ1-5,TRBV7-2,NA,ASSLATQSNQPQH
TRBJ2-1,TRBV11-2,NA,ASSLPSSYNEQF
TRBJ2-6,TRBV6-5,NA,ASSYLQAGANVLT
TRBJ2-6,TRBV6-6,NA,ASSLSQGSGANVLT
TRBJ1-2,TRBV5-1,NA,ASSPGQGGSGYT
TRBJ2-7,TRBV5-6,NA,ASSPWTGGGQY
TRBJ2-1,TRBV6-4,few,ASSEGDTNEQF
TRBJ2-1,TRBV7-2,few,ASSDWSHRAYNEQF
TRBJ2-1,TRBV6-6,NA,ASSFLGTSNDEQF
TRBJ1-1,TRBV28,NA,ASSLAGAGVTEAF
TRBJ2-3,TRBV28,NA,ASSFGQESTDTQY
TRBJ1-5,TRBV7-2,NA,ASSTAGTISNQPQH
TRBJ2-3,TRBV19,NA,ASSSRTRGTDTQY
TRBJ2-3,TRBV28,NA,ASGGSTDTQY
TRBJ2-7,TRBV19,NA,ATGQDNSYEQY
TRBJ2-2,TRBV5-1,NA,ASSLIGEAGELF
TRBJ2-1,TRBV6-1,NA,ASSGGTSGYNEQF
TRBJ2-2,TRBV5-4,NA,ASSVGLAGGMGVGELF
TRBJ1-4,TRBV19,NA,ASSRQGTNEKLF
TRBJ2-3,TRBV7-3,NA,ASSLSRDTQY
TRBJ2-7,TRBV6-5,NA,ASNLDRGRYEQY